These T cell receptor beta chains were read from a single sample in a study of cytomegalovirus exposure and HLA in healthy donors. Assay: immunoSEQ multiplex PCR; the TCRdb copy retains only in-frame clones and omits some. The sample carries about 200,000 clones, around 77% recorded once. Sequenced input: PBMCs. These receptors were collected from a woman aged 25 to 39 in good health and CMV-seronegative. The CDR3 runs from the conserved cysteine through the conserved F or W. Where a row states a size, it is once, few, many or the class of an expanded clone; other rows omit it.

J	size	V	CDR3
TRBJ2-7	NA	TRBV13	CASSLASGRGKGGGEQYF
TRBJ2-7	many	TRBV5-5	CASTTGTEVYEQYF
TRBJ2-6	once	TRBV6-4	CASSAKSSGANVLTF
TRBJ2-1	NA	TRBV4-2	CASSQAPGAYEQFF
TRBJ2-7	few	TRBV5-6	CASSWGTGTYEQYF
TRBJ2-7	once	TRBV28	CASSPGQEPYEQYF
TRBJ2-2	NA	TRBV6-5	CASSSPGQGASGELFF
TRBJ1-4	NA	TRBV6-6	CAILGQGREKLFF
TRBJ2-5	NA	TRBV5-6	CASRQGYYETQYF
TRBJ2-1	NA	TRBV7-8	CASRPSGRASEQFF
TRBJ2-4	NA	TRBV6-6	CASSRLALAKNIQYF
TRBJ1-2	NA	TRBV5-6	CASSFTLPGGGYTF
TRBJ2-1	NA	TRBV29-1	CSAHAPDSYNEQFF
TRBJ2-5	NA	TRBV7-8	CASTPKGGTETQYF
TRBJ1-2	NA	TRBV28	CASRLALGFGGYTF
TRBJ1-5	NA	TRBV21-1	CASSTGPGQVSNQPQHF
TRBJ1-4	NA	TRBV5-4	CASSSGLGPEKLFF
TRBJ2-5	NA	TRBV30	CAWSVSSETQYF
TRBJ2-7	NA	TRBV2	CASSDSTGGRHEQYF
TRBJ2-7	NA	TRBV7-8	CASSSRTSGRVEQYF
TRBJ1-2	NA	TRBV5-6	CASSFSLLGAAGYTF
TRBJ2-3	few	TRBV6-5	CASRLGFPGTDTQYF
TRBJ2-5	once	TRBV6-1	CASSSWTSASETQYF
TRBJ2-5	NA	TRBV30	CAWSVRGIETQYF
TRBJ2-7	NA	TRBV6-5	CASSYFSGEAYEQYF
TRBJ1-2	NA	TRBV2	CASAGTASYGYTF
TRBJ1-1	NA	TRBV29-1	CSVRGLNTEAFF
TRBJ1-1	NA	TRBV5-1	CASSLDRSNTEAFF
TRBJ2-1	NA	TRBV5-6	CASSEPGVTYNEQFF
TRBJ2-5	NA	TRBV7-2	CASSRPQTTQETQYF
TRBJ2-3	NA	TRBV19	CARSVAGASTDTQYF
TRBJ2-5	NA	TRBV18	CASSSTQETQYF
TRBJ1-3	NA	TRBV30	CAWSSDRGVVNTIYF
TRBJ1-5	NA	TRBV28	CASRTTGLQPQHF
TRBJ2-1	few	TRBV5-1	CASSSLAASYNEQFF
TRBJ1-3	NA	TRBV14	CASSPAGTGLGNTIYF
TRBJ1-1	NA	TRBV7-2	CASSQTTVEAFF
TRBJ2-7	NA	TRBV10-3	CAIRGAGDGYEQYF
TRBJ1-1	NA	TRBV7-9	CASRSTGGRSLNTEAFF
TRBJ2-5	NA	TRBV7-2	CASGQGGGYETQYF
TRBJ1-1	NA	TRBV27	CASTSPRRKILMNTEAFF
TRBJ2-1	NA	TRBV7-3	CASSPSPGQGAYNEQFF
TRBJ2-7	NA	TRBV7-9	CASSLVERAEQYF
TRBJ2-7	NA	TRBV5-8	CASSKIPGQGSEQYF
TRBJ1-2	NA	TRBV7-9	CASSLGGTEYGYTF
TRBJ2-5	once	TRBV27	CASSLVGGRWETQYF
TRBJ2-2	NA	TRBV6-6	CASSYRTGELFF
TRBJ1-1	NA	TRBV7-6	CASSLGSSGHGNTEAFF
TRBJ1-2	NA	TRBV2	CASRTGDKFYGYTF
TRBJ1-1	NA	TRBV9	CASSVYAGAEAFF
TRBJ2-1	NA	TRBV4-1	CASSQDTGNYNEQFF
TRBJ1-5	NA	TRBV7-2	CASSSRGSQPQHF
TRBJ2-7	NA	TRBV2	CASSDPTGASYEQYF
TRBJ2-7	NA	TRBV11-2	CASSLTGTSGGYEQYF
TRBJ2-1	NA	TRBV7-8	CASSPSGGSYNEQFF